This T cell receptor beta chain was sequenced for a study of blood T cell repertoires in COVID-19. The protocol was immunoSEQ multiplex PCR, while the TCRdb copy is restricted to in-frame clones and leaves out a portion. This table has 100,000 to 150,000 clones, about 79% appearing once. Trimming stripped 8 bases from V and 3 bases from J, with 20 bases between. Per the germline V gene, CDR1 is ENHRY and CDR2 is SYGVKD. CDR3 length equals 15 residues. This TCR was recovered from a man aged 35-49 years with active or convalescent COVID-19. The chain is built from TRBV10-3 and TRBJ2-7; D not certain. Sequenced input: peripheral blood. This chain's CDR3 is CAIARLSPTDYEQYF. The CDR3, as DNA: TGTGCCATCGCTCGTCTGTCGCCTACCGACTACGAGCAGTACTTC.